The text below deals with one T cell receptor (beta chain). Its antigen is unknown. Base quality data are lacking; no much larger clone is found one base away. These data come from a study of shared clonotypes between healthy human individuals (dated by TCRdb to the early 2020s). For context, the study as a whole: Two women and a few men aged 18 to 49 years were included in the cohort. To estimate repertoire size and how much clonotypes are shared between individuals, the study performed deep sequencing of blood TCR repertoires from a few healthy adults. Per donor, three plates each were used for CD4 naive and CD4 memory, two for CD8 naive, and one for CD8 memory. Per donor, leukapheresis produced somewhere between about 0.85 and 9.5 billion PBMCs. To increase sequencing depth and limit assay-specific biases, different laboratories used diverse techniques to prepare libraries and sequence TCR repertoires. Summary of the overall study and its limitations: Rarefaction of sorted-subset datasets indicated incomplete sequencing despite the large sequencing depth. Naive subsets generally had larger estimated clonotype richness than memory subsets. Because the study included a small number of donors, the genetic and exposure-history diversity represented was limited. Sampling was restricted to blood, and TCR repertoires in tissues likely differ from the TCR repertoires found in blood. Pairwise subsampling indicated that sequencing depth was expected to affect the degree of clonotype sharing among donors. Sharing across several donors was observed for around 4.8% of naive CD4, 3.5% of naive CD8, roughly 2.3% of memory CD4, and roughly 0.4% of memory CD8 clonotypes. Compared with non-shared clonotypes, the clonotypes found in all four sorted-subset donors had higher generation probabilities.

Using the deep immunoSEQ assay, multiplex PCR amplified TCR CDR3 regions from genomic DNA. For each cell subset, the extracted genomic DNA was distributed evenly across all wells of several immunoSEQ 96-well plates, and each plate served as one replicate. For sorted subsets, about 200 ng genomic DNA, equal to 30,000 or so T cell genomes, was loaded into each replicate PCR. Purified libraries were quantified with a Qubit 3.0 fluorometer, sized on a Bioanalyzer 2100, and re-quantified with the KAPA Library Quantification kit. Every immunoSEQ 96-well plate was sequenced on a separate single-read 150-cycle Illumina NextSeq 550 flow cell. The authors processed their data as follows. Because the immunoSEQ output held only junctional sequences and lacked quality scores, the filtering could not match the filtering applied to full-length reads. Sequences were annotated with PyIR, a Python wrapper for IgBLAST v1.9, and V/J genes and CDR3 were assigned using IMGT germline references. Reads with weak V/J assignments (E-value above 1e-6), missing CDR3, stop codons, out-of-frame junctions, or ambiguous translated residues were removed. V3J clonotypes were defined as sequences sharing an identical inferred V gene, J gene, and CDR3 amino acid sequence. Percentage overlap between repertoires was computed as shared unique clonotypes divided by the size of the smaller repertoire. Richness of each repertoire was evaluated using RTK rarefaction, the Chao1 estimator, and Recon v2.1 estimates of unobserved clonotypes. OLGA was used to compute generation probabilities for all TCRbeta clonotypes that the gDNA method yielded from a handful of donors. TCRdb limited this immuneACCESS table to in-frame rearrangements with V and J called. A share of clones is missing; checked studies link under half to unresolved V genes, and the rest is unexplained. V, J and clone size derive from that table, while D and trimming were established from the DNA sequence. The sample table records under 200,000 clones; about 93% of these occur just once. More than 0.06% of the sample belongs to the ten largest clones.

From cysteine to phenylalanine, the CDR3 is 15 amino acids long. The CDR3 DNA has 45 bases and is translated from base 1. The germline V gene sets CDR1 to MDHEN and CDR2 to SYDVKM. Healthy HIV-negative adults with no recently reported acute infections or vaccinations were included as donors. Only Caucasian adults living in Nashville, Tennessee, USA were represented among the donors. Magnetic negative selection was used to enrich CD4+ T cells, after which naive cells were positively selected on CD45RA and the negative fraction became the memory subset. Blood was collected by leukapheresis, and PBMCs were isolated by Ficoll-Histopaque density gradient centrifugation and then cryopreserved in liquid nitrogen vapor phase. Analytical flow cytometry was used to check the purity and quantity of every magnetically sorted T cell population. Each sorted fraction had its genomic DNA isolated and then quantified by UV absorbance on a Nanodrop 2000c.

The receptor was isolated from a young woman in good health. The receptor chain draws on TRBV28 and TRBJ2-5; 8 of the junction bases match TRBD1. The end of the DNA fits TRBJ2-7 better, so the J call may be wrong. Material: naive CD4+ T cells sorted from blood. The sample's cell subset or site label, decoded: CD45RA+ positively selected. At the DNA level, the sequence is TGTGCCAGCAGTCCGCGGACAGGGCCTCCCTACGAGCAGTACTTC. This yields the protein CASSPRTGPPYEQYF.